In this sample, the clone carrying this TCR beta chain turned up a few times. Its target is unknown. The data stem from a study of cytomegalovirus exposure and HLA in healthy donors. Overall study results and limits: In a later analysis, V- and J-gene trimming of beta chains associated with a DCLRE1C missense variant, replicated independently. Researchers catalogued about 150 TCR beta chains as cytomegalovirus-associated.

V was trimmed by 5 bases and J by 10 bases, leaving 9 bases between them. There are 11 residues in the CDR3. CDR1 and CDR2 (germline): MNHNY, SVGAGI (reference sequence). Both 60 Vbeta primers and 13 Jbeta primers went into the PCR. TCRdb's table, derived via immunoSEQ multiplex PCR, lists solely in-frame clones and lacks some. The data show 150,000 to 200,000 clones, with 79% seen just once and around 4.3% held by the top ten. Donors were nominally healthy when sampled, though unrecorded immune exposures were likely. V usage is TRBV6-6 and J usage is TRBJ2-1; a weak D match, TRBD2 (5 bases). The receptor comes from a woman younger than 45 in good health and CMV-seropositive. Sequencing used PBMCs. The CDR3 spells CASSPSSEQFF. The CDR3 DNA sequence: TGTGCCAGCAGTCCTAGCAGCGAGCAGTTCTTC.